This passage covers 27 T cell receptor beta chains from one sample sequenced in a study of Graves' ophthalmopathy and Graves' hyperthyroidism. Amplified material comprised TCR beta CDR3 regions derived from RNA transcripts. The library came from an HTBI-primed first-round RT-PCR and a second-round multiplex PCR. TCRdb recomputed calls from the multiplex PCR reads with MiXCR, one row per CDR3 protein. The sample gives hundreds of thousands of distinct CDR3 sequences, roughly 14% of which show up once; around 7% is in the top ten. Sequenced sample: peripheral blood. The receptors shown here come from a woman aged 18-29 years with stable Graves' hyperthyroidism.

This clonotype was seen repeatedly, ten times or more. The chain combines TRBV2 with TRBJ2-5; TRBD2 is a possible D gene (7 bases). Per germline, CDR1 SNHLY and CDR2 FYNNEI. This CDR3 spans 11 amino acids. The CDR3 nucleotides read TGTGCAGGGGGGGTCGAGGAGACCCAGTACTTC. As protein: CAGGVEETQYF.

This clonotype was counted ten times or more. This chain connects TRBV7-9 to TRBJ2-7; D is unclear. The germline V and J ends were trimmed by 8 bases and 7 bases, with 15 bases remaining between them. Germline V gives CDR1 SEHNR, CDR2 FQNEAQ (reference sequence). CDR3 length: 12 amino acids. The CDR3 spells CASGPAGREQYF. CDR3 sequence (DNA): TGTGCCAGCGGTCCCGCTGGCCGGGAGCAGTACTTC.

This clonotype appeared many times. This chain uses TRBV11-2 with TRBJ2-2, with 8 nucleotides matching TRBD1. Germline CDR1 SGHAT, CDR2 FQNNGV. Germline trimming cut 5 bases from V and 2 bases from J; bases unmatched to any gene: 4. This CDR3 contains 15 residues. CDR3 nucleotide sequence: TGTGCCAGCAGCCTACAGGGGGTTAACACCGGGGAGCTGTTTTTT. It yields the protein CASSLQGVNTGELFF.

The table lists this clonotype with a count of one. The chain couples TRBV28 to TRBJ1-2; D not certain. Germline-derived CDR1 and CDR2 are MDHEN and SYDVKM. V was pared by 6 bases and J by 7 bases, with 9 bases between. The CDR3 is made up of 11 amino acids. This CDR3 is CASRVLSGYTF. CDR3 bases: TGTGCCAGCAGAGTACTAAGTGGCTACACCTTC.

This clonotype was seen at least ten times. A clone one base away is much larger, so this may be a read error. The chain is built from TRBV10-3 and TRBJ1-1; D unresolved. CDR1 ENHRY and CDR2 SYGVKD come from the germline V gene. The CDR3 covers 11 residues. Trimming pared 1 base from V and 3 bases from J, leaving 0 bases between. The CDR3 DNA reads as TGTGCCATCAGTGAGTACACTGAAGCTTTCTTT. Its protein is CAISEYTEAFF.

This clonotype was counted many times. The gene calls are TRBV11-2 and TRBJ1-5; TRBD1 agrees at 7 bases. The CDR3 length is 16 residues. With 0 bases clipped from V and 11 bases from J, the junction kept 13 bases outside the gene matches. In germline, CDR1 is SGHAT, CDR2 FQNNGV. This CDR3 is CASSLDLKGAGRAQHF. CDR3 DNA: TGTGCCAGCAGCTTAGATCTGAAGGGGGCGGGGAGAGCCCAGCATTTT. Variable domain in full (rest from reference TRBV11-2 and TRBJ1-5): EAGVAQSPRYKIIEKRQSVAFWCNPISGHATLYWYQQILGQGPKLLIQFQNNGVVDDSQLPKDRFSAERLKGVDSTLKIQPAKLEDSAVYLCASSLDLKGAGRAQHFGDGTRLSIL.

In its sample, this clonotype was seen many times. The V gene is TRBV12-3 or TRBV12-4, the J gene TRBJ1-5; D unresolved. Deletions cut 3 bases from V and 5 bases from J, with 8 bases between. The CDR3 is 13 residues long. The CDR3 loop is CASSLNGYQPQHF. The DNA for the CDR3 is TGTGCCAGCAGTTTGAACGGATATCAGCCCCAGCATTTT.

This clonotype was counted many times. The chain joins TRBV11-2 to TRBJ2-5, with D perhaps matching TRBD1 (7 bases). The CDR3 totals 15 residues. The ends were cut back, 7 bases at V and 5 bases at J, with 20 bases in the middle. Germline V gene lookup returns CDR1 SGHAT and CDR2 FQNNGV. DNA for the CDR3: TGTGCCAGCACCAAAAGGAGGGGGCAGGGGGAGACCCAGTACTTC. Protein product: CASTKRRGQGETQYF.

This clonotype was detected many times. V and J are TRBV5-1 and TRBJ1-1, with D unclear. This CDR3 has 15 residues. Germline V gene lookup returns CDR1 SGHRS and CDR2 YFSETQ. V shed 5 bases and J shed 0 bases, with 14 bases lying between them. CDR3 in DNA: TGCGCCAGCAGGTCCAGTTTAGGGATGAACACTGAAGCTTTCTTT. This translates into CASRSSLGMNTEAFF.

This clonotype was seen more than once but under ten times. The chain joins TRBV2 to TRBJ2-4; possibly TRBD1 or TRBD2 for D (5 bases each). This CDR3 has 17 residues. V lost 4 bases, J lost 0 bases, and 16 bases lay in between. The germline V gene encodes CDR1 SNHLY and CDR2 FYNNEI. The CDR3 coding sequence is TGTGCCAGCAGTGGCCCTGGGGCAGGACTAGCCAAAAACATTCAGTACTTC. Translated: CASSGPGAGLAKNIQYF.

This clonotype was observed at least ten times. CDR3 amino acids: CASSAPGASPLHF. In nucleotides, the CDR3 is TGTGCCAGCAGTGCCCCGGGGGCTTCACCCCTCCACTTT. This sequence joins TRBV6-1 and TRBJ1-6, with D possibly TRBD1 on 6 matching bases. This CDR3 has 13 amino acids. CDR1 and CDR2 (germline): MNHNS, SASEGT. Trimming removed 4 bases at V and 9 bases at J, with 10 bases between.

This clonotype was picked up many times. The CDR3 nucleotides are TGCGCCAGCAGTGATGGGGACAGAGCCACTGAAGCTTTCTTT. This encodes CASSDGDRATEAFF. This chain connects TRBV10-2 to TRBJ1-1; 7 bases match TRBD1. The CDR3 is made up of 14 amino acids. V lost 3 bases to trimming and J lost 4 bases; unmatched junction nucleotides: 5. In germline, CDR1 is WSHSY, CDR2 SAAADI.

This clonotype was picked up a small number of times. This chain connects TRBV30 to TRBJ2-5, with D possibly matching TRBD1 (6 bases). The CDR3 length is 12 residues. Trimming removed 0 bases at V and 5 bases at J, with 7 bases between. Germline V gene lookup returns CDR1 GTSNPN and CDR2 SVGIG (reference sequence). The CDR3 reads CAWSVDRETQYF. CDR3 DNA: TGTGCCTGGAGTGTTGACAGGGAGACCCAGTACTTC.

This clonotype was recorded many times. CDR3 sequence: CASRPEGANTEAFF. CDR3 sequence (DNA): TGTGCCAGCAGACCGGAGGGGGCCAACACTGAAGCTTTCTTT. The chain is built from TRBV7-9 and TRBJ1-1, with 7 bases matching TRBD1. The CDR3 sequence is 14 residues long. Trimming at V came to 6 bases and at J to 2 bases, leaving 6 bases not matched to a gene. Per germline, CDR1 SEHNR and CDR2 FQNEAQ (reference sequence).

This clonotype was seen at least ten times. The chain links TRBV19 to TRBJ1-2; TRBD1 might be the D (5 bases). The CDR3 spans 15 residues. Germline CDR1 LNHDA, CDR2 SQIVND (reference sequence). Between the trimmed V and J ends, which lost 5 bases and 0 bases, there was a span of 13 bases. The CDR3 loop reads CASSPLDSSNYGYTF. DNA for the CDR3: TGTGCCAGTAGTCCCCTCGACAGCTCTAACTATGGCTACACCTTC.

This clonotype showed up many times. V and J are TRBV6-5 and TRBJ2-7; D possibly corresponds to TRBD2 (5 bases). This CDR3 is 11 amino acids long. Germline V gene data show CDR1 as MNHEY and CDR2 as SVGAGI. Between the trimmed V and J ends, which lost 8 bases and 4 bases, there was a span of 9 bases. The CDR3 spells CASGERYEQYF. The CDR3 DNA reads TGTGCCAGCGGGGAGCGGTACGAGCAGTACTTC.

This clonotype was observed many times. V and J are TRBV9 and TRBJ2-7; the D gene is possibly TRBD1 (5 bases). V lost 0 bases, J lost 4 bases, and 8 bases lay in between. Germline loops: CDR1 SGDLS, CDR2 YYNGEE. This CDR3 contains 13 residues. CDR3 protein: CASSVGPGYEQYF. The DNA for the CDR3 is TGTGCCAGCAGCGTAGGCCCAGGGTACGAGCAGTACTTC.

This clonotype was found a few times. CDR3 in amino acids: CASSPMGGASTEAFF. The DNA of the CDR3 is TGCGCCAGCAGCCCCATGGGGGGGGCCTCCACTGAAGCTTTCTTT. The J gene is TRBJ1-1, the V gene TRBV4-1; maybe TRBD1 (6 bases). The CDR3 loop spans 15 amino acids. V was trimmed by 4 bases and J by 4 bases, leaving 16 bases between them. Germline lookup yields CDR1 MGHRA and CDR2 YSYEKL.

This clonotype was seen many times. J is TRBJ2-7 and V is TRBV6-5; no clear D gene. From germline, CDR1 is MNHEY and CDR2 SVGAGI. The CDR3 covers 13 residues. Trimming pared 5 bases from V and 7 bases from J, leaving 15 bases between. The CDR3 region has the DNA TGTGCCAGCAGTCCAAACTCAAAAAAGGAGCAGTACTTC. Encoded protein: CASSPNSKKEQYF.

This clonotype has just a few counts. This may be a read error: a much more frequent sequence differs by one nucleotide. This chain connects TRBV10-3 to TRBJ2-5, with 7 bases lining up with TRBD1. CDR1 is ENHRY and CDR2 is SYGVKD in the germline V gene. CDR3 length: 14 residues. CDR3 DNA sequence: TGTGCCACCATGCCAGGCCAGGGGGAAGAGACCAAGTACTTC. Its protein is CATMPGQGEETKYF.

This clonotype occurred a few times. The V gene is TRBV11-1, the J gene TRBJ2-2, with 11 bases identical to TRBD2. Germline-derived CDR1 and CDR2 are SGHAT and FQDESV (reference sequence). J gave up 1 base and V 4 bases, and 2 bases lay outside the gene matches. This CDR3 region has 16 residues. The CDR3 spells CASSSTSGGNTGELFF. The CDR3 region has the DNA TGTGCCAGCAGCTCTACTAGCGGGGGGAACACCGGGGAGCTGTTTTTT.

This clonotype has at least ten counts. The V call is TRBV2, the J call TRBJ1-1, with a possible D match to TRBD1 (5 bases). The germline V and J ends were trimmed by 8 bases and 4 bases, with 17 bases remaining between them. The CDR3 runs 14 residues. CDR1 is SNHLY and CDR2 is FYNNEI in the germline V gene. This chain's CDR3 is CASDPSGGGTEAFF. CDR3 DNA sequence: TGTGCCAGCGATCCGAGTGGGGGAGGCACTGAAGCTTTCTTT.

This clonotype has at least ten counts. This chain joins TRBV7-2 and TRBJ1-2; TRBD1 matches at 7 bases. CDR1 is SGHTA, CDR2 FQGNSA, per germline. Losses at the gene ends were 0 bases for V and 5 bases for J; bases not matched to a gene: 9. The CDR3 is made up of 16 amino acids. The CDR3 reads CASSLASGRGEYGYTF. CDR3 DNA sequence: TGTGCCAGCAGCTTAGCGTCTGGCAGGGGGGAGTATGGCTACACCTTC.

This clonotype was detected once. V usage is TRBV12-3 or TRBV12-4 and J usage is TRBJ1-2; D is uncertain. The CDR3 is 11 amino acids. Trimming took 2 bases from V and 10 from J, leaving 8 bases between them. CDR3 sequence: CASSLSPVYTF. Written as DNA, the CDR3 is TGTGCCAGCAGTTTATCCCCCGTCTACACCTTC.

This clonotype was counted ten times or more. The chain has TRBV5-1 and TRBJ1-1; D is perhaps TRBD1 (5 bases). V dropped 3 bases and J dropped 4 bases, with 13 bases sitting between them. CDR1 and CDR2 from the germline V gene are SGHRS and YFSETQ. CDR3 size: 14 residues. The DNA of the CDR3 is TGCGCCAGCAGCTCGGACACAGCTGGCACTGAAGCTTTCTTT. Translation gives CASSSDTAGTEAFF.

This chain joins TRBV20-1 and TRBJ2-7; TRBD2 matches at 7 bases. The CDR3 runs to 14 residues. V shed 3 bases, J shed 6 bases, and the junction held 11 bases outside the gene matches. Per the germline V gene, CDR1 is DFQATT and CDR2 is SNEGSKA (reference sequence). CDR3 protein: CSASRFAGAREQYF. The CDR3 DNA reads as TGCAGTGCTAGTAGGTTCGCGGGAGCGCGCGAGCAGTACTTC.

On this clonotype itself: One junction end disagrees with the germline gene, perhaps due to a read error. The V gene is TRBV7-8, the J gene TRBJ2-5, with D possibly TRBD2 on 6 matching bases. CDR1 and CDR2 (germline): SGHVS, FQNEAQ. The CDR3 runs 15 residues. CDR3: CASSQVGRGRETQYF. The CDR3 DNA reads TGCGCCAGCAGCCAAGTTGGTCGGGGGAGGGAGACCCAGTACTTC.